One T cell receptor beta chain is described in this entry. From the RT-PCR reads, TCRdb called clonotypes with MiXCR, one entry per CDR3 protein. The sample has roughly 500,000 distinct CDR3 sequences, roughly 25% seen once. There are 13 residues in the CDR3. V lost 2 bases to trimming and J lost 7 bases, with 9 bases between them. Germline lookup yields CDR1 SGHTA and CDR2 FQGTGA. The data were taken from a study of response to subunit inactivated influenza vaccine. The sample also formed part of further work on T cells expressing NK-cell markers. That investigation notes: The cDNA for TCR beta came from 5'RACE template switching with UMIs. Of eight sequenced donors, seven were HCMV-seropositive and one HCMV-seronegative. T cells sorted in several experiments were restricted to alpha-beta TCR T cells by an anti-gamma-delta TCR antibody. About 1.0-7.0% of CD8+ T cells in six or seven donors belonged to dominant NKG2C+ clonotypes. A handful of donors likewise had their CD3+CD56-NKG2C+ fraction led by these clonotypes.

Source: CD4+ T cells sorted from PBMCs, taken 11 to 12 days after vaccination. The rearrangement links TRBV7-3 to TRBJ2-1; D may be TRBD1 (5 bases). The TCR comes from a man aged 50 or older who received an inactivated influenza vaccine. The CDR3 loop reads CASSLSKGNEQFF. As DNA, the CDR3 is TGTGCCAGCAGCTTATCGAAGGGGAATGAGCAGTTCTTC.